The T cell receptor beta chain described here comes from a study of blood T cell repertoires in COVID-19. Study-level information: Samples representing acute and convalescent COVID-19 were sourced from the United States, Italy and Spain. PBMCs, B-cell-depleted T cells, or T cells were the source of the cDNA or gDNA that made up the material.

Measured with immunoSEQ multiplex PCR; TCRdb has only the in-frame clones, and not every one. The data hold some 200,000 clones, with roughly nine tenths observed a single time. In germline, CDR1 is SGHRS, CDR2 YFSETQ. V was clipped by 4 bases and J by 9 bases; unmatched bases: 9. CDR3 length: 13 residues. This chain links TRBV5-1 with TRBJ2-5; TRBD1 matches 7 bases. This clonotype was sampled from a woman aged 50 to 65 with acute or convalescent COVID-19. Sequencing input: peripheral blood. Here the CDR3 DNA reads TGCGCCAGCAGCAACCCGGGACAGTCAGCCCAGTACTTC. Protein: CASSNPGQSAQYF. Full variable domain (rest looked up from reference TRBV5-1 and TRBJ2-5): KAGVTQTPRYLIKTRGQQVTLSCSPISGHRSVSWYQQTPGQGLQFLFEYFSETQRNKGNFPGRFSGRQFSNSRSEMNVSTLELGDSALYLCASSNPGQSAQYFGPGTRLLVL.